Listed below are T cell receptor beta chains from one sample, sequenced in a study of T-cell reconstitution after alpha-beta-depleted transplantation in children. TCRdb reprocessed the PCR reads via MiXCR and lists one record per CDR3 protein. This table holds about 200,000 distinct CDR3 sequences, 5.5% to 7% found once. Sequencing used PBMCs, obtained before TCRalphabeta/CD19-depleted stem cell transplant. The origin of the receptors is a boy aged 2 to 10 with acute lymphoblastic leukemia, due to receive a stem cell transplant. Each CDR3 is given with its conserved first and last residue. The order of the fields is J gene, V gene, D gene, clone size, CDR3 protein, CDR3 DNA. D genes are given only for firm matches. Some rows mark clone size as missing; the rest say once, few, many or name a class of expanded clone.

>TRBJ2-2|TRBV5-1|.|many
CASSLRANSRYTGELFF
TGCGCCAGCAGCTTGAGAGCGAATAGCCGGTACACCGGGGAGCTGTTTTTT
>TRBJ1-5|TRBV7-2|.|many
CASSLARQNNQPQHF
TGTGCCAGCAGCTTAGCGCGACAGAACAATCAGCCCCAGCATTTT
>TRBJ1-1|TRBV7-2|.|many
CASTWTLRNTEAFF
TGTGCCAGCACCTGGACACTTCGGAACACTGAAGCTTTCTTT
>TRBJ2-5|TRBV11-2|TRBD1|.
CASSSGQGAEGETQYF
TGTGCCAGCAGTTCGGGACAGGGGGCCGAGGGGGAGACCCAGTACTTC
>TRBJ2-7|TRBV7-8|.|few
CASSLITGSEQYF
TGTGCCAGCAGCTTAATTACAGGGAGTGAGCAGTACTTC
>TRBJ2-7|TRBV30|.|few
CAWGRDRPYEQYF
TGTGCCTGGGGCCGGGACCGGCCCTACGAGCAGTACTTC
>TRBJ2-1|TRBV5-5|.|many
CASSWDNEQFF
TGTGCCAGCAGCTGGGACAATGAGCAGTTCTTC
>TRBJ2-5|TRBV15|.|many
CASSPGVEETQYF
TGTGCCTCATCTCCGGGGGTAGAGGAGACCCAGTACTTC
>TRBJ2-1|TRBV7-2|TRBD2|many
CASSLGRSGSVNEQFF
TGTGCCAGCAGCTTAGGCAGGAGCGGGAGTGTGAATGAGCAGTTCTTC
>TRBJ2-1|TRBV20-1|.|many
CSAHSSYNEQFF
TGCAGTGCTCATAGCTCCTACAATGAGCAGTTCTTC